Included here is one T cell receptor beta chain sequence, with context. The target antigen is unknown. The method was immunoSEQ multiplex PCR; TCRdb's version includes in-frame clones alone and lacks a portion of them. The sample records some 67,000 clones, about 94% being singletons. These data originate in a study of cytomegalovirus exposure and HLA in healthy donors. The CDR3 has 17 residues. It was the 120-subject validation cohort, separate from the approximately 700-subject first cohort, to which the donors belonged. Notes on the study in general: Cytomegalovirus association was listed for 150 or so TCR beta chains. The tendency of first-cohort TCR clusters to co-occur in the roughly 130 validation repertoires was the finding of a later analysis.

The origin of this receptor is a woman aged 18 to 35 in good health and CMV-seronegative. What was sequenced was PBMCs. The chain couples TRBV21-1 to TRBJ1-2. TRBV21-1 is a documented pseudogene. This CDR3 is CASSKAHGGGRDYGYTF. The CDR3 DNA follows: TGTGCCAGCAGCAAAGCCCACGGCGGGGGGCGCGACTATGGCTACACCTTC.